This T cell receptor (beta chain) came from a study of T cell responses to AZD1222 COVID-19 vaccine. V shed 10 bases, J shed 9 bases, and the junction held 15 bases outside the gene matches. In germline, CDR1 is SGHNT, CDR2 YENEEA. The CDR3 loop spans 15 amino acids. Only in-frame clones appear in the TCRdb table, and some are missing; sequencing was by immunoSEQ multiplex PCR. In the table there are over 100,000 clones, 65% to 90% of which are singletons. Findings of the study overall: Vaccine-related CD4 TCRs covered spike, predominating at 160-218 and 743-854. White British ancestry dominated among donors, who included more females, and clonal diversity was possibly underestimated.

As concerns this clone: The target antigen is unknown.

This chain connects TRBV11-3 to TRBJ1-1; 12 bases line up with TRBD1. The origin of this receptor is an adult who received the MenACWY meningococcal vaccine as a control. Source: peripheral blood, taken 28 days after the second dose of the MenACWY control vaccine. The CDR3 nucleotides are TGTGCCACCTCCCTCTCCGGGACAGGGGGCTTTCAAGCTTTCTTT. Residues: CATSLSGTGGFQAFF.